The source of this T cell receptor beta chain is a study of naive CD8 T cells in extremely preterm neonates. Deliveries were elective term cesareans at roughly 35-41 weeks, with no labor or membrane rupture. The sample holds sorted live naive CD8+ CD45RA+CCR7+ T cells. Per sample, roughly 17,000 to 100,000 naive CD8+ cells were sorted. Data came from immunoSEQ multiplex PCR; TCRdb stores just in-frame clones and leaves some out. The sample holds 7,400 or so clones, almost 98% seen once. Germline assignment: CDR1 SGDLS and CDR2 YYNGEE. V was trimmed by 0 bases and J by 3 bases, leaving 12 bases between them. The CDR3 is 15 amino acids.

The chain uses TRBV9 and TRBJ1-2; tentative D call: TRBD1 (5 bases). Sequencing was carried out using naive CD8+ T cells from cord blood. This receptor was obtained from a newborn in good health. CDR3 sequence reads: CASSVASGGDYGYTF. In DNA, the CDR3 is TGTGCCAGCAGCGTAGCTTCTGGGGGGGACTATGGCTACACCTTC.